Included here is one T cell receptor (beta chain) sequence, with context. Its antigen is unidentified. The data stem from a study of T cell responses to AZD1222 COVID-19 vaccine. General study results and limits: Just a handful of AZD1222 recipients were seropositive at baseline. Within unmutated variant regions lay the reported targets of nearly half of spike-specific TCRs.

Repertoires were generated with immunoSEQ multiplex PCR, while TCRdb's copy carries only in-frame clones and drops some. The data contain 100,000 to 120,000 clones, 80% to 95% of them singletons. V lost 2 bases and J lost 8, with 15 bases in between. This CDR3 is built from 15 residues. Germline V gives CDR1 SGHVS, CDR2 FNYEAQ. This receptor was obtained from an adult who received the AZD1222 COVID-19 vaccine. The rearrangement uses TRBV7-6 and TRBJ1-4; D is perhaps TRBD1 (5 bases). The sequences come from peripheral blood, collected 28 days after the second AZD1222 dose. This CDR3 reads CASSLIGGLKEKLFF. Here the CDR3 DNA reads TGTGCCAGCAGCTTAATTGGGGGTTTGAAAGAAAAACTGTTTTTT.